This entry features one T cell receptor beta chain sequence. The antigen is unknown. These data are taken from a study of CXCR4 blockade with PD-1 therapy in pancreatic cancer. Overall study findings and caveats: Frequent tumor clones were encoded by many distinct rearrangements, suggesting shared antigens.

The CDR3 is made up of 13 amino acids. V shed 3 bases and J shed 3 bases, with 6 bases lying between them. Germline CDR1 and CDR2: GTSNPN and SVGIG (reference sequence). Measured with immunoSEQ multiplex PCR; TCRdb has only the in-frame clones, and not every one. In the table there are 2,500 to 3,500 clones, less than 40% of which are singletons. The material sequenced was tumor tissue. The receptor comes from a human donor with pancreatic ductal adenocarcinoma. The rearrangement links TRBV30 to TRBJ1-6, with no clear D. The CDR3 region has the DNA TGTGCCTGGAGGCGAGTCTATAATTCACCCCTCCACTTT. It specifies CAWRRVYNSPLHF.